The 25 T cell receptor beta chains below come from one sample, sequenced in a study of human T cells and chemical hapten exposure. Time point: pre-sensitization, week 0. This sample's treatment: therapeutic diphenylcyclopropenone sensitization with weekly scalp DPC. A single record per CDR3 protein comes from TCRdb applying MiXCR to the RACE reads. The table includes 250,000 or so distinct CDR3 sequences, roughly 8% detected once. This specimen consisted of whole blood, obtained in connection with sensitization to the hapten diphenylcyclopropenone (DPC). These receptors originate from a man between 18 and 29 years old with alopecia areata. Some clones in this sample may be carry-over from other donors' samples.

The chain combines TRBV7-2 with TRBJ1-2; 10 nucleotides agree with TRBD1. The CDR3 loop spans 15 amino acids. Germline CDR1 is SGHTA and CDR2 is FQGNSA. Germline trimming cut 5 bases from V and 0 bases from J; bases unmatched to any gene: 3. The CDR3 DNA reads TGTGCCAGCAGCCCCGGACAGGGGGCTAACTATGGCTACACCTTC. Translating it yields CASSPGQGANYGYTF.

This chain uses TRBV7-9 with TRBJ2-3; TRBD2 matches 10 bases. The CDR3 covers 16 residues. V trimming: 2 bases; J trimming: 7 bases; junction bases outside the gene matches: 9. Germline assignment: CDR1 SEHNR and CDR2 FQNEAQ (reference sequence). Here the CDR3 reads CASSLPSGGLVNTQYF. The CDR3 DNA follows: TGTGCCAGCAGCTTACCTAGCGGGGGTTTGGTGAATACGCAGTATTTT.

The CDR3 nucleotides are TGCGCCAGCAGCTTGGCTCCAGAGAACACTGAAGCTTTCTTT. Amino acid sequence: CASSLAPENTEAFF. The chain recombines TRBV5-1 with TRBJ1-1, with unresolved D. Trimming cost V 0 bases and J 1 base, with 7 bases left between them. Germline V gene data show CDR1 as SGHRS and CDR2 as YFSETQ. The CDR3 length is 14 residues.

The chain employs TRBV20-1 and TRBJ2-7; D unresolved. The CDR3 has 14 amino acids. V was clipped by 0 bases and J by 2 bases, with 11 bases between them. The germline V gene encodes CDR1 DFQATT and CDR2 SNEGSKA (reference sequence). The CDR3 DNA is TGCAGTGCTAGAGACTCCAAAAACGCCTACGAGCAGTACTTC. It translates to CSARDSKNAYEQYF.

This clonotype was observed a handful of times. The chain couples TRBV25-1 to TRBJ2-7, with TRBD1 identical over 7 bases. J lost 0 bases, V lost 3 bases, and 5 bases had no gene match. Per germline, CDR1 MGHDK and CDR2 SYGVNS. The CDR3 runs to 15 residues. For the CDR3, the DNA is TGTGCCAGCAGTGATCCGAGGACAGGCTCCTACGAGCAGTACTTC. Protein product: CASSDPRTGSYEQYF.

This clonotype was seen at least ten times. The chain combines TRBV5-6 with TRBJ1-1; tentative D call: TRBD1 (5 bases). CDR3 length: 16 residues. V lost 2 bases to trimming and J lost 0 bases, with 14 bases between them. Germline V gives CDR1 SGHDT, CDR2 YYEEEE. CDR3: CASSFLRQRMNTEAFF. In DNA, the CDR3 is TGTGCCAGCAGCTTCCTGCGACAGAGGATGAACACTGAAGCTTTCTTT.

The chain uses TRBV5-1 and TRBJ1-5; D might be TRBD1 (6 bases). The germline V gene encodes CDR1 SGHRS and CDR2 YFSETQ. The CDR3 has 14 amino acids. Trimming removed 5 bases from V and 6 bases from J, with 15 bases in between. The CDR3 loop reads CASSFQGGGQPQHF. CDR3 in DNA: TGCGCCAGCAGTTTTCAGGGAGGGGGTCAGCCCCAGCATTTT.

The CDR3 DNA is TGTGCCAGCAGCTTGGGACCGGGACGGACCGGGGATACGCAGTATTTT. It translates to CASSLGPGRTGDTQYF. The genes are TRBV7-2 and TRBJ2-3, with D possibly called TRBD1 or TRBD2 (5 bases each). Germline-derived CDR1 and CDR2 are SGHTA and FQGNSA. This CDR3 contains 16 residues. The ends were cut back, 3 bases at V and 6 bases at J, with 19 bases in the middle. The whole variable domain, remainder taken from reference TRBV7-2 and TRBJ2-3, is GAGVSQSPSNKVTEKGKDVELRCDPISGHTALYWYRQSLGQGLEFLIYFQGNSAPDKSGLPSDRFSAERTGGSVSTLTIQRTQQEDSAVYLCASSLGPGRTGDTQYFGPGTRLTVL.

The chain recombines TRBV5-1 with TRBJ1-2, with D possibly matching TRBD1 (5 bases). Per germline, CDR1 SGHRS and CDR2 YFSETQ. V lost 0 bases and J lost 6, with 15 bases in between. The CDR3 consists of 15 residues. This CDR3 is CASSLVQGYGHGYTF. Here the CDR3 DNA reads TGCGCCAGCAGCTTGGTCCAGGGATACGGTCATGGCTACACCTTC.

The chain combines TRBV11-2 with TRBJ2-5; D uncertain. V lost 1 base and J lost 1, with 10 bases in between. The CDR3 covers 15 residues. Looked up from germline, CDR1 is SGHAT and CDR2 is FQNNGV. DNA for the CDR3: TGTGCCAGCAGCTTAGCTTTTTTTGGCCAAGAGACCCAGTACTTC. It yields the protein CASSLAFFGQETQYF.

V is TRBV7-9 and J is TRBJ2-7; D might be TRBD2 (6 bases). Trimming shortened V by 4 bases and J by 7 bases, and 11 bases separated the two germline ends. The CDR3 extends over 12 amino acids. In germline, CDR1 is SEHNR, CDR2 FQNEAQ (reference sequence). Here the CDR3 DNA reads TGTGCCAGCAGCTCGCAGGGAGGTGAGCAGTACGTC. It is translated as CASSSQGGEQYV.

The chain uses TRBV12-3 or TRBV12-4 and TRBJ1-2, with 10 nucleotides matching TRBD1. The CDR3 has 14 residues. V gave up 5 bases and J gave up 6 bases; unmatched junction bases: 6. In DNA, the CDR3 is TGTGCCAGCAGTGGGACAGGGGTTCGGGATGGCTACACCTTC. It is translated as CASSGTGVRDGYTF.

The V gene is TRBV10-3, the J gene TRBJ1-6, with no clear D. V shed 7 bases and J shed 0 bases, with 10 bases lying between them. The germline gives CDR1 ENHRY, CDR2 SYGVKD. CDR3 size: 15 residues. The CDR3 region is CAITAGASYNSPLHF. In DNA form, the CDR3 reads TGTGCCATCACGGCAGGCGCCTCCTATAATTCACCCCTCCACTTT.

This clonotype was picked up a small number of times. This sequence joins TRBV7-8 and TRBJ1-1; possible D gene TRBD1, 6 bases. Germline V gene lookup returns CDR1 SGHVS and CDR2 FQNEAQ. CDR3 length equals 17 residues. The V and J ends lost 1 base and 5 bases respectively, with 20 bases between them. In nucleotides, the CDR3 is TGTGCCAGCAGCTTAGATGGGGGCGGGCCGCGTGGGACTGAAGCTTTCTTT. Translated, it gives CASSLDGGGPRGTEAFF. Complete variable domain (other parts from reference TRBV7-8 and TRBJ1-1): GAGVSQSPRYKVAKRGQDVALRCDPISGHVSLFWYQQALGQGPEFLTYFQNEAQLDKSGLPSDRFFAERPEGSVSTLKIQRTQQEDSAVYLCASSLDGGGPRGTEAFFGQGTRLTVV.

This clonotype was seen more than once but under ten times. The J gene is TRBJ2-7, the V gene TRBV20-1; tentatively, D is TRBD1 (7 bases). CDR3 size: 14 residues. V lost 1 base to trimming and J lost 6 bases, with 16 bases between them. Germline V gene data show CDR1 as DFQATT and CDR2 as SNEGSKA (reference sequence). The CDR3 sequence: CSARAKGARGEQYF. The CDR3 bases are TGCAGTGCTAGAGCGAAGGGGGCGCGGGGCGAGCAGTACTTC.

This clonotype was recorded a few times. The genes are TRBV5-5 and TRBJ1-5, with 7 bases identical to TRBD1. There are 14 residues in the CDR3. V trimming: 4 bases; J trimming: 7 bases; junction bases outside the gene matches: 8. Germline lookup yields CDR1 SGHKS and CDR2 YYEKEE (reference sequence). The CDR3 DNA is TGTGCCAGCAGCGCAAACAGGGGTCGGCAGCCCCAGCATTTT. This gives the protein CASSANRGRQPQHF. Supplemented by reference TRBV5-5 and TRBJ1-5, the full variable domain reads DAGVTQSPTHLIKTRGQQVTLRCSPISGHKSVSWYQQVLGQGPQFIFQYYEKEERGRGNFPDRFSARQFPNYSSELNVNALLLGDSALYLCASSANRGRQPQHFGDGTRLSIL.

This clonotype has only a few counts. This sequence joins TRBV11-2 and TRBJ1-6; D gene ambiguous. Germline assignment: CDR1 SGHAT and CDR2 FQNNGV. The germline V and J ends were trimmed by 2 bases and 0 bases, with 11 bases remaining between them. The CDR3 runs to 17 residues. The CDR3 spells CASSLFASSSYNSPLHF. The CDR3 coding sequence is TGTGCCAGCAGCTTATTCGCAAGCAGCTCCTATAATTCACCCCTCCACTTT.

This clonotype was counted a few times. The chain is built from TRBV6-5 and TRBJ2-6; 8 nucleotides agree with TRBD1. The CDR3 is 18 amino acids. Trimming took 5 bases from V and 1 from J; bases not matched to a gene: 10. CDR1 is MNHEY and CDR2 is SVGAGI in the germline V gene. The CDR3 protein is CASSPRTGRWSGANVLTF. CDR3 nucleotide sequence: TGTGCCAGCAGTCCCCGGACAGGGAGGTGGTCTGGGGCCAACGTCCTGACTTTC.

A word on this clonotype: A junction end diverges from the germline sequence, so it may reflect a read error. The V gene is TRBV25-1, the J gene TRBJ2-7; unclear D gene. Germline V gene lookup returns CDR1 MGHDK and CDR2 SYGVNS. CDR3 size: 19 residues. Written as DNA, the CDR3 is TGTGCCGGCAGTGAATCCCGAATCGTGGGAAAAAGGAGATCCTACGAGCAGTACTTC. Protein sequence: CAGSESRIVGKRRSYEQYF.

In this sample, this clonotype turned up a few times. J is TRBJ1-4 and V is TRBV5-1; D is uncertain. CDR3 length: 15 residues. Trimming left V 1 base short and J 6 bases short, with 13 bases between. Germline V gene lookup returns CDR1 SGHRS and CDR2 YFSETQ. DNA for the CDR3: TGCGCCAGCAGCTTGAAGAGACGGAGAGATGAAAAACTGTTTTTT. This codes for CASSLKRRRDEKLFF.

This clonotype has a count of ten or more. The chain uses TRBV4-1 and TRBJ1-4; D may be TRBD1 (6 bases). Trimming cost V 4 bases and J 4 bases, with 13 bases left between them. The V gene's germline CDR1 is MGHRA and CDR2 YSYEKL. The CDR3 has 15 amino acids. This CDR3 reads CASSRTGLDNEKLFF. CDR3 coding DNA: TGCGCCAGCAGCCGAACAGGGCTTGATAATGAAAAACTGTTTTTT.

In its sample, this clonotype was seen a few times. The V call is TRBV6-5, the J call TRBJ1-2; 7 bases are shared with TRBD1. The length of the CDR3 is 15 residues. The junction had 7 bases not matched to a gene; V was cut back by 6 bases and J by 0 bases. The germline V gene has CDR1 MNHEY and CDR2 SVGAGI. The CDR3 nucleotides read TGTGCCAGCAGGAAGGGACAGTTCGCTAACTATGGCTACACCTTC. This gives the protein CASRKGQFANYGYTF.

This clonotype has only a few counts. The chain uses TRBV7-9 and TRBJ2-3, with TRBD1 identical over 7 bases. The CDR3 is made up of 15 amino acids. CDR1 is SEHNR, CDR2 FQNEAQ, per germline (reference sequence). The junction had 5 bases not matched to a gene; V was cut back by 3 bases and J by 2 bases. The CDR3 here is CASSFTGTDTDTQYF. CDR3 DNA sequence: TGTGCCAGCAGCTTTACCGGGACAGACACAGATACGCAGTATTTT.

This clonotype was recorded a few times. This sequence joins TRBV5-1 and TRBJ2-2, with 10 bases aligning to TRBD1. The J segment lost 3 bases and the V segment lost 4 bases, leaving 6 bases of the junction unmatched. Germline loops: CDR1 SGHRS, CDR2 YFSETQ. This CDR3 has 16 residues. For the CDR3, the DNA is TGCGCCAGCAGCGAGGGGACAGGGGTAGACACCGGGGAGCTGTTTTTT. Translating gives CASSEGTGVDTGELFF.

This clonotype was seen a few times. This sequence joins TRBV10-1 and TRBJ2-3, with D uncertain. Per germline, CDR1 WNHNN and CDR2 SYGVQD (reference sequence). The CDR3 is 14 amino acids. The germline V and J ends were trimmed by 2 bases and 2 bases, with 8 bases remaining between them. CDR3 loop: CASSEGVSTDTQYF. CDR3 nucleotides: TGCGCCAGCAGTGAGGGAGTATCCACAGATACGCAGTATTTT.